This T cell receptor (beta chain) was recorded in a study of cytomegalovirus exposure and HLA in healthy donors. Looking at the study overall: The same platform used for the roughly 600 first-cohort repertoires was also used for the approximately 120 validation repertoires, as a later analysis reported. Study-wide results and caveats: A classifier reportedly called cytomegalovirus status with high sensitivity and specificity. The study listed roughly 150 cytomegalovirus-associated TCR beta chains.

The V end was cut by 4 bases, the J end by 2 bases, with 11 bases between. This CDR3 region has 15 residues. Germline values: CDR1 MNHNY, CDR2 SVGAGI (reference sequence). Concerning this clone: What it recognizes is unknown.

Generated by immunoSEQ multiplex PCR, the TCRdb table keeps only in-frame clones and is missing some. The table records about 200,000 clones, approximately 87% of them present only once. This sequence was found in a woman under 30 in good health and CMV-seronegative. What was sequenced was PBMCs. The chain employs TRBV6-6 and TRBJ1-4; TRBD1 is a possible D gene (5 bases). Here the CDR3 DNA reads TGTGCCAGCAGTTCCTCGAAGGGGACTAATGAAAAACTGTTTTTT. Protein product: CASSSSKGTNEKLFF.